The 26 T cell receptor beta chains listed next were all sequenced from one sample in a study of post-analysis software for immune sequencing data. TCR beta cDNA libraries included unique molecular identifiers. Via MiXCR, TCRdb re-called the PCR reads, giving one row per CDR3 protein. The sample includes 650,000 to 900,000 distinct CDR3 sequences, about 45% of them seen just once. General study results and limits: Five or six TRBV segments appeared more often in patients than in controls, and TRBV5-6, TRBV5-1 and TRBV20-1 were among these.

No antigen has been identified for these receptors. The specimen was blood. The receptors come from a girl aged 5 to 17 with multiple sclerosis.

The rearrangement uses TRBV7-9 and TRBJ2-1; D call uncertain. Germline V gene lookup returns CDR1 SEHNR and CDR2 FQNEAQ (reference sequence). The CDR3 length is 13 residues. With 7 bases removed from V and 0 bases from J, the gap between germline ends came to 7 bases. CDR3 bases: TGTGCCAGCACCTCGAGCTCCTACAATGAGCAGTTCTTC. As protein: CASTSSSYNEQFF.

This clonotype was seen a few times. The V gene is TRBV28, the J gene TRBJ2-7, with D perhaps matching TRBD1 (5 bases). Germline CDR1 is MDHEN and CDR2 is SYDVKM. The CDR3 length is 14 residues. Trimming removed 5 bases from V and 0 bases from J, with 11 bases in between. CDR3 DNA sequence: TGTGCCAGCAGTACCTTCGACAGCTCCTACGAGCAGTACTTC. Protein: CASSTFDSSYEQYF.

The count of this clonotype is one. This chain connects TRBV4-3 to TRBJ1-1; no clear D. Germline V gives CDR1 LGHNA, CDR2 YSLEER. Trimming cost V 0 bases and J 0 bases, with 11 bases left between them. The CDR3 runs to 16 residues. DNA of the CDR3: TGCGCCAGCAGCCAAGATTCCCGACTCATGAACACTGAAGCTTTCTTT. This encodes CASSQDSRLMNTEAFF.

Ten or more counts support this clonotype. V usage is TRBV15 and J usage is TRBJ2-3; 13 bases are shared with TRBD2. Germline CDR1 reads LNHNV; CDR2 reads YYDKDF (reference sequence). V lost 5 bases and J lost 4; bases outside the gene matches: 3. The CDR3 is 15 residues long. CDR3 nucleotide sequence: TGTGCCACCAGCCGGACTAGCGGGAGTCCAGATACGCAGTATTTT. Protein: CATSRTSGSPDTQYF.

Details on this clonotype: A read error may explain this, as a much larger clone is one base away. The chain has TRBV20-1 and TRBJ2-7; TRBD1 aligns across 12 bases. TRBJ2-4 matches the DNA end more closely, so the J call is doubtful. CDR1 and CDR2 from the germline V gene are DFQATT and SNEGSKA (reference sequence). The CDR3 has 15 residues. The CDR3 region is CSTTRGQGAGNIQYF. CDR3 nucleotides: TGCAGTACGACCCGGGGACAGGGGGCTGGAAACATTCAGTACTTC.

V usage is TRBV4-2 and J usage is TRBJ2-2; 7 bases match TRBD2. The CDR3 runs 15 residues. The J segment lost 4 bases and the V segment lost 1 base, leaving 3 bases of the junction unmatched. CDR1 is LGHNA and CDR2 is YNFKEQ in the germline V gene. The chain's CDR3 is CASSQVSSGTGELFF. CDR3 nucleotide sequence: TGTGCCAGCAGCCAAGTATCTAGCGGCACCGGGGAGCTGTTTTTT.

The chain recombines TRBV12-3 or TRBV12-4 with TRBJ2-3; TRBD2 is a possible D gene (6 bases). The CDR3 consists of 15 residues. V shed 5 bases and J shed 8 bases, with 20 bases lying between them. Written as DNA, the CDR3 is TGTGCCAGCAGTCCAAGGACTCGCGGGATGGGTACGCAGTATTTT. Its protein is CASSPRTRGMGTQYF.

The chain combines TRBV4-1 with TRBJ2-5; no definite D call. Per germline, CDR1 MGHRA and CDR2 YSYEKL. The V end lost 0 bases, the J end lost 5 bases, and 13 bases lay between the germline ends. This CDR3 has 15 amino acids. The CDR3 protein is CASSQESGELETQYF. In nucleotides, the CDR3 is TGCGCCAGCAGCCAAGAGAGTGGGGAATTGGAGACCCAGTACTTC.

This clonotype was recorded many times. The J gene is TRBJ1-4, the V gene TRBV25-1; D remains ambiguous. Germline-derived CDR1 and CDR2 are MGHDK and SYGVNS. V dropped 2 bases and J dropped 7 bases, with 8 bases sitting between them. This CDR3 comprises 13 residues. CDR3 sequence (DNA): TGTGCCAGCAGTGAACCCCAGCCTGAAAAACTGTTTTTT. As protein: CASSEPQPEKLFF.

V is TRBV20-1 and J is TRBJ1-1; perhaps TRBD1 as D (5 bases). Germline loops: CDR1 DFQATT, CDR2 SNEGSKA (reference sequence). V was cut by 5 bases and J by 0 bases, with 25 bases left in between. The CDR3 extends over 18 amino acids. CDR3 loop: CSAFLFPGRGAMNTEAFF. CDR3 coding DNA: TGCAGTGCTTTTTTGTTCCCCGGGCGTGGGGCTATGAACACTGAAGCTTTCTTT.

This clonotype was picked up a small number of times. This rearrangement joins TRBV9 to TRBJ2-7, with D hard to call. Trimming took 4 bases from V and 0 from J, leaving 11 bases between them. The CDR3 has 14 residues. Germline V gene lookup returns CDR1 SGDLS and CDR2 YYNGEE. The CDR3 loop is CASSPTPRSYEQYF. CDR3 DNA sequence: TGTGCCAGCAGCCCGACCCCACGCTCCTACGAGCAGTACTTC.

The count of this clonotype is one. The chain couples TRBV7-6 to TRBJ2-7; 7 bases map to TRBD2. Germline assignment: CDR1 SGHVS and CDR2 FNYEAQ. Trimming removed 1 base from V and 2 bases from J; junction bases left unmatched: 11. The CDR3 totals 17 residues. The CDR3 DNA reads as TGTGCCAGCAGCTTAGGTATGAGCGGGATAAACGCCTACGAGCAGTACTTC. It yields the protein CASSLGMSGINAYEQYF.

The rearrangement uses TRBV6-1 and TRBJ1-5, with unresolved D. Germline V gene data show CDR1 as MNHNS and CDR2 as SASEGT. The CDR3 runs 13 residues. V shed 3 bases and J shed 7 bases, with 10 bases lying between them. CDR3 protein: CASSDRLGQPQHF. CDR3 sequence (DNA): TGTGCCAGCAGTGACAGACTCGGCCAGCCCCAGCATTTT.

The chain uses TRBV12-3 or TRBV12-4 and TRBJ1-1; weak D call: TRBD1 (5 bases). Trimming took 6 bases from V and 1 from J, leaving 15 bases between them. The CDR3 totals 15 residues. CDR3 region: CASRGPGLGNTEAFF. CDR3 sequence (DNA): TGTGCCAGCAGAGGACCGGGGCTAGGGAACACTGAAGCTTTCTTT.

This clonotype was seen a handful of times. The rearrangement joins TRBV6-2 or TRBV6-3 to TRBJ1-2; D gene uncertain. V shed 3 bases and J shed 4 bases, with 9 bases lying between them. Germline assignment: CDR1 MNHEY and CDR2 SVGEGT. The CDR3 runs 13 residues. The CDR3 DNA follows: TGTGCCAGCAGTTATTTCGGCAGCTATGGCTACACCTTC. Residues: CASSYFGSYGYTF.

V gene TRBV6-1 combines with J gene TRBJ2-1; TRBD2 aligns across 13 bases. CDR1 MNHNS and CDR2 SASEGT come from the germline V gene. V shed 5 bases and J 15 bases; nucleotides not matched to a gene: 10. The CDR3 is made up of 14 amino acids. CDR3 in amino acids: CASSPGTSGNSRFF. CDR3 coding DNA: TGTGCCAGCAGTCCCGGGACTAGCGGGAATAGTCGGTTCTTC.

This clonotype was counted a few times. The rearrangement uses TRBV7-9 and TRBJ2-5, with TRBD1 as a possible D gene (5 bases). V shed 5 bases and J shed 1 base, with 11 bases lying between them. CDR1 is SEHNR, CDR2 FQNEAQ, per germline (reference sequence). The CDR3 extends over 14 amino acids. The CDR3 protein is CASSHMTAQETQYF. The DNA for the CDR3 is TGTGCCAGCAGCCACATGACAGCCCAAGAGACCCAGTACTTC.

In this sample, this clonotype turned up once. This chain uses TRBV7-6 with TRBJ2-7; D is tentatively TRBD1 or TRBD2 (5 bases each). CDR3 length: 14 amino acids. Trimming pared 1 base from V and 6 bases from J, leaving 13 bases between. Germline V gives CDR1 SGHVS, CDR2 FNYEAQ. This chain's CDR3 is CASSLVGPRGEQYF. The CDR3 region has the DNA TGTGCCAGCAGCTTAGTAGGCCCGAGGGGCGAGCAGTACTTC.

This rearrangement joins TRBV12-3 or TRBV12-4 to TRBJ2-7; 12 nucleotides agree with TRBD2. The CDR3 sequence is 17 residues long. The J segment lost 2 bases and the V segment lost 0 bases, leaving 5 bases of the junction unmatched. The CDR3 DNA follows: TGTGCCAGCAGTTTAGCCCGAACTAGCGGGAGGCCCTACGAGCAGTACTTC. This sequence encodes CASSLARTSGRPYEQYF.

The chain carries TRBV29-1 and TRBJ2-4; 14 nucleotides match TRBD2. The CDR3 length is 16 residues. CDR1 is SQVTM and CDR2 is ANQGSEA in the germline V gene. The junction had 10 bases not matched to a gene; V was cut back by 5 bases and J by 7 bases. This CDR3 is CSVPGLAGGGENIQYF. The CDR3 coding sequence is TGCAGCGTTCCTGGACTAGCGGGAGGTGGGGAGAACATTCAGTACTTC.

The V and J genes are TRBV29-1 and TRBJ1-2; 7 bases map to TRBD1. Germline assignment: CDR1 SQVTM and CDR2 ANQGSEA. This CDR3 region has 9 residues. V lost 6 bases to trimming and J lost 12 bases; unmatched junction nucleotides: 4. CDR3 in DNA: TGCAGCGTGACCGGGACAGACACCTTC. This sequence encodes CSVTGTDTF.

This chain uses TRBV7-2 with TRBJ2-7, with TRBD1 identical over 9 bases. CDR1 is SGHTA and CDR2 is FQGNSA in the germline V gene. The CDR3 sequence is 15 residues long. With V trimmed by 5 bases and J by 2 bases, 7 bases remained unmatched. The CDR3 nucleotides read TGTGCCAGCAGCACCAGGACAGGGGCGCCCTACGAGCAGTACTTC. Its protein is CASSTRTGAPYEQYF.

V is TRBV20-1 and J is TRBJ2-1, with 8 nucleotides matching TRBD2. Germline V lookup: CDR1 DFQATT, CDR2 SNEGSKA (reference sequence). There are 13 residues in the CDR3. V trimming: 6 bases; J trimming: 9 bases; junction bases outside the gene matches: 10. CDR3 DNA sequence: TGCAGTGCCGAGGCGGGGGGAGGGAGTGAGCAGTTCTTC. This codes for CSAEAGGGSEQFF.

The V gene is TRBV28, the J gene TRBJ2-7; TRBD1 agrees at 7 bases. Germline V gene sequence: CDR1 MDHEN, CDR2 SYDVKM. The CDR3 length is 13 residues. The V segment lost 6 bases and the J segment 4 bases; nucleotides outside the gene matches: 6. CDR3 protein: CASSLGQQYEQYF. The CDR3 nucleotides read TGTGCCAGCAGCTTGGGACAGCAATACGAGCAGTACTTC. The entire variable domain, with the rest obtained from reference TRBV28 and TRBJ2-7, is as follows: DVKVTQSSRYLVKRTGEKVFLECVQDMDHENMFWYRQDPGLGLRLIYFSYDVKMKEKGDIPEGYSVSREKKERFSLILESASTNQTSMYLCASSLGQQYEQYFGPGTRLTVT.

V is TRBV20-1 and J is TRBJ2-5; 11 nucleotides line up with TRBD2. CDR3 length: 15 amino acids. Germline V gene sequence: CDR1 DFQATT, CDR2 SNEGSKA (reference sequence). Germline trimming cut 6 bases from V and 0 bases from J; bases unmatched to any gene: 6. The CDR3 bases are TGCAGTGCCCCCCCGGGACTAGCGGACCAAGAGACCCAGTACTTC. Translation: CSAPPGLADQETQYF.

The chain carries TRBV29-1 and TRBJ1-2; 8 nucleotides agree with TRBD1. The CDR3 has 14 amino acids. The junction had 11 bases not matched to a gene; V was cut back by 5 bases and J by 6 bases. Germline CDR1 is SQVTM and CDR2 is ANQGSEA. The CDR3: CSVPPDRDEDGYTF. Here the CDR3 DNA reads TGCAGCGTTCCGCCGGACAGGGACGAGGATGGCTACACCTTC. The full variable domain, in which reference TRBV29-1 and TRBJ1-2 provide the parts outside the CDR3, is SAVISQKPSRDICQRGTSLTIQCQVDSQVTMMFWYRQQPGQSLTLIATANQGSEATYESGFVIDKFPISRPNLTFSTLTVSNMSPEDSSIYLCSVPPDRDEDGYTFGSGTRLTVV.